The subject of this entry is one T cell receptor beta chain. The antigen is unknown. The record originates from a study of T cells after yellow fever vaccination. Across the whole study: SMART-Seq v4 Ultra Low Input prepared libraries from low-cell fractions.

TCRdb re-analysed the 5' RACE reads in MiXCR, keeping a single row per CDR3 protein. The sample consists of roughly 340,000 distinct CDR3 sequences, roughly 4% of them appearing once. The germline V gene has CDR1 SGHRS and CDR2 YFSETQ. The CDR3 sequence is 15 residues long. V lost 3 bases to trimming and J lost 8 bases; unmatched junction nucleotides: 5. Regarding the study as a whole: It was a weaker secondary response, yet one that peaked faster, at day 5 versus 15. Contamination of FACS-sorted repertoires by abundant clonotypes from the bulk population could occur. Subsequent to the booster, the majority of primary-vaccination clones reappeared (96% CD4, 70% to 90% CD8).

The V gene is TRBV5-1, the J gene TRBJ1-6, with TRBD1 matching 10 bases. The clonotype originates from a man younger than 30 who received the YFV17D yellow fever vaccine. Sequences were derived from PBMCs, sampled 5 days after the yellow fever booster vaccination. CDR3 DNA: TGCGCCAGCAGCTCACCCGGGACAGGGGATTCACCCCTCCACTTT. Protein product: CASSSPGTGDSPLHF.